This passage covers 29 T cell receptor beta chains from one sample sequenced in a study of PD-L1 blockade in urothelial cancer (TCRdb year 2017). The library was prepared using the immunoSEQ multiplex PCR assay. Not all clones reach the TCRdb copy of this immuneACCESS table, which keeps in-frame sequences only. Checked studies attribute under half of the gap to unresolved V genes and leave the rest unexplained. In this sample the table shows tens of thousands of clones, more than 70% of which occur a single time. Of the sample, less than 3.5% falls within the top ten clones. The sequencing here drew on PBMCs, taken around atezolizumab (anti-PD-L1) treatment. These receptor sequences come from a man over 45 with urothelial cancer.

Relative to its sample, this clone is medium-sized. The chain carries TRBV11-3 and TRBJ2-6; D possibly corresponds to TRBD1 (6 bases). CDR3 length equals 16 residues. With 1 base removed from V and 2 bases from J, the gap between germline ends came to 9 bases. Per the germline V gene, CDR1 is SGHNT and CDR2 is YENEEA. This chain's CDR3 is CASSLGAGAGANVLTF. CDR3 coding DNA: TGTGCCAGCAGCTTAGGGGCAGGGGCTGGGGCCAACGTCCTGACTTTC.

The CDR3 is CAWKRTGARETQYF. CDR3 nucleotide sequence: TGTGCCTGGAAAAGGACAGGGGCGAGGGAGACCCAGTACTTC. The V call is TRBV30, the J call TRBJ2-5, with 9 bases that match TRBD1. V trimming: 4 bases; J trimming: 5 bases; junction bases outside the gene matches: 8. The CDR3 spans 14 residues. Per germline, CDR1 GTSNPN and CDR2 SVGIG (reference sequence).

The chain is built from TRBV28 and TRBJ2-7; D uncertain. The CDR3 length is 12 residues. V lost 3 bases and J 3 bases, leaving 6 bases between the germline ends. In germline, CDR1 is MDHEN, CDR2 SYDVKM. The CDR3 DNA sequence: TGTGCCAGCAGTTTTTCAGACTACGAGCAGTACTTC. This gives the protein CASSFSDYEQYF. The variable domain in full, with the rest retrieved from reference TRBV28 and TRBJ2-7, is DVKVTQSSRYLVKRTGEKVFLECVQDMDHENMFWYRQDPGLGLRLIYFSYDVKMKEKGDIPEGYSVSREKKERFSLILESASTNQTSMYLCASSFSDYEQYFGPGTRLTVT.

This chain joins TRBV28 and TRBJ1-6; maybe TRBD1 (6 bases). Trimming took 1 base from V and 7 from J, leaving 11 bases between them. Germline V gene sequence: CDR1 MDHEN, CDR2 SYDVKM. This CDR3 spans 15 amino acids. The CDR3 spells CASSLSGTLNSPLHF. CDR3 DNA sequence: TGTGCCAGCAGTTTATCCGGGACACTGAATTCACCCCTCCACTTT.

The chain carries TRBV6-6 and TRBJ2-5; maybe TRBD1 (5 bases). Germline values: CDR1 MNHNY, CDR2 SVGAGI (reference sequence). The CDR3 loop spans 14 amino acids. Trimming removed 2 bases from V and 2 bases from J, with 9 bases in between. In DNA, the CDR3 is TGTGCCAGCAGTTACCGGACAATTCAAGAGACCCAGTACTTC. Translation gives CASSYRTIQETQYF.

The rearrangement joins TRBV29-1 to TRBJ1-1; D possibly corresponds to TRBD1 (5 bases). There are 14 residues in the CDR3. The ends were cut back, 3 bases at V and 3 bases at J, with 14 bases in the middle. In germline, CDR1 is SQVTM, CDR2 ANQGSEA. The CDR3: CSVDRGEGHTEAFF. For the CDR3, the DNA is TGCAGCGTTGATAGAGGGGAGGGCCACACTGAAGCTTTCTTT.

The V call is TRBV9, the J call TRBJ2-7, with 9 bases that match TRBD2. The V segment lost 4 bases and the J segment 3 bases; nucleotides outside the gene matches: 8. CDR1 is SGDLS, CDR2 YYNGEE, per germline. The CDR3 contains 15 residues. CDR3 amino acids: CASSPYASGVYEQYF. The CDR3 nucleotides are TGTGCCAGCAGCCCGTATGCTAGCGGGGTCTACGAGCAGTACTTC.

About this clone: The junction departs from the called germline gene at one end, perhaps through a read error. DNA for the CDR3: TGCGCCAGCAGTTTGGGCGGGGGGAACACTGAAGCTTTCTTT. Its translation: CASSLGGGNTEAFF. This chain connects TRBV5-1 to TRBJ1-1; D is possibly TRBD1 (5 bases). This CDR3 region has 14 residues. CDR1 is SGHRS, CDR2 YFSETQ, per germline.

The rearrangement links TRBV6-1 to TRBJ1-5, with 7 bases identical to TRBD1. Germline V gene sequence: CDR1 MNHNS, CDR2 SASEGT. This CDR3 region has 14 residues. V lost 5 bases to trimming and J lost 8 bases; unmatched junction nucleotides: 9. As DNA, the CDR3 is TGTGCCAGCAGTTTACAGGGGTCGATAAAGCCCCAGCATTTT. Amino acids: CASSLQGSIKPQHF.

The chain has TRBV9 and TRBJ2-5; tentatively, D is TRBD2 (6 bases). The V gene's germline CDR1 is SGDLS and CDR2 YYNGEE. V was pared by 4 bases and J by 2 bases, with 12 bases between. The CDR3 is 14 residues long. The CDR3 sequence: CASSPRDFQETQYF. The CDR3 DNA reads TGTGCCAGCAGCCCCCGGGACTTTCAAGAGACCCAGTACTTC.

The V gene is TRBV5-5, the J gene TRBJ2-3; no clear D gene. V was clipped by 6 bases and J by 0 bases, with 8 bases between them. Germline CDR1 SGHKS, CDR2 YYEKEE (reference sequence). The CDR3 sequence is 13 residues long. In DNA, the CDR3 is TGTGCCAGCACCAAGACTAGCACAGATACGCAGTATTTT. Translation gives CASTKTSTDTQYF. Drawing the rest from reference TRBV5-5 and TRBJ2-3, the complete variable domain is DAGVTQSPTHLIKTRGQQVTLRCSPISGHKSVSWYQQVLGQGPQFIFQYYEKEERGRGNFPDRFSARQFPNYSSELNVNALLLGDSALYLCASTKTSTDTQYFGPGTRLTVL.

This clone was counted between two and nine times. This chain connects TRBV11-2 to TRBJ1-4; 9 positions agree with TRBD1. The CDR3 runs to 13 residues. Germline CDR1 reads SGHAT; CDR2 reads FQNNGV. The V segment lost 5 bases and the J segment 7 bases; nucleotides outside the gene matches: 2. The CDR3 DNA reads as TGTGCCAGCAGCGCACAGGGGGCTGAAAAACTGTTTTTT. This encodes CASSAQGAEKLFF.

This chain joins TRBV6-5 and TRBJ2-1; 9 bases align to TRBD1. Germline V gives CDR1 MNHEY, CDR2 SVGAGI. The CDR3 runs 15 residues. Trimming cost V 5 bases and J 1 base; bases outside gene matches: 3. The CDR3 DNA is TGTGCCAGCAGTGTGGACAGGGGTTCCTACAATGAGCAGTTCTTC. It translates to CASSVDRGSYNEQFF.

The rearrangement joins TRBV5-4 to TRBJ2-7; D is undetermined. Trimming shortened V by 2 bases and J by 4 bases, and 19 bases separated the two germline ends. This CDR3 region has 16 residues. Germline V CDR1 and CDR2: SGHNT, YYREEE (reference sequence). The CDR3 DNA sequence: TGTGCCAGCAGCTTCTCGGTGGCGGCTGTCCCATACGAGCAGTACTTC. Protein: CASSFSVAAVPYEQYF.

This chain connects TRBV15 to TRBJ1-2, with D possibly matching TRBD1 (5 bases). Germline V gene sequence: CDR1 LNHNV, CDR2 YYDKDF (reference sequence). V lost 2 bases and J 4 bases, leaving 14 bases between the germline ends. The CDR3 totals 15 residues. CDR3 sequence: CATSRTSDILYGYTF. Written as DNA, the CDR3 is TGTGCCACCAGCAGAACCTCGGACATACTCTATGGCTACACCTTC.

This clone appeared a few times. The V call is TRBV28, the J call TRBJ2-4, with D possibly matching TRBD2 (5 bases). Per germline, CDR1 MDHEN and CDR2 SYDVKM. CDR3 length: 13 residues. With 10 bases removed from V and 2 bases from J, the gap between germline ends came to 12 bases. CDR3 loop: CATLRATKNIQYF. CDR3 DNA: TGTGCCACCCTGAGGGCGACCAAAAACATTCAGTACTTC.

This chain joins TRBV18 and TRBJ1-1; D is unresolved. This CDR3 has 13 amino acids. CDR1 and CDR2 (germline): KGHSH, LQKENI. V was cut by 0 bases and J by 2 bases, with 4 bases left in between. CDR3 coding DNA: TGTGCCAGCTCACCACCTAGAAACACTGAAGCTTTCTTT. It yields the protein CASSPPRNTEAFF.

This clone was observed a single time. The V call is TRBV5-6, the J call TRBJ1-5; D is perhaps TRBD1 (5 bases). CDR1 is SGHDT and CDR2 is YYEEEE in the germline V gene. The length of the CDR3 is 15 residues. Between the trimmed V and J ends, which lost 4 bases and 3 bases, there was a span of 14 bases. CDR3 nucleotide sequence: TGTGCCAGCAGCAACCGGGACTGGTACAATCAGCCCCAGCATTTT. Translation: CASSNRDWYNQPQHF.

The chain's CDR3 is CASSPRTQGYNEKLFF. The DNA for the CDR3 is TGTGCCAGCAGCCCACGGACCCAGGGATATAATGAAAAACTGTTTTTT. The genes are TRBV9 and TRBJ1-4; weak D call: TRBD1 (5 bases). V was pared by 4 bases and J by 4 bases, with 17 bases between. Germline V gives CDR1 SGDLS, CDR2 YYNGEE. The CDR3 spans 16 residues.

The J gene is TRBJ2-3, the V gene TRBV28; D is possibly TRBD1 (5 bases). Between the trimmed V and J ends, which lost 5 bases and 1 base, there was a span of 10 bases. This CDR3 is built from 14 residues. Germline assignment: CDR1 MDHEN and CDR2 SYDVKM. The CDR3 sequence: CASSARVGTDTQYF. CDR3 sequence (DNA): TGTGCCAGCAGTGCCAGGGTTGGCACAGATACGCAGTATTTT.

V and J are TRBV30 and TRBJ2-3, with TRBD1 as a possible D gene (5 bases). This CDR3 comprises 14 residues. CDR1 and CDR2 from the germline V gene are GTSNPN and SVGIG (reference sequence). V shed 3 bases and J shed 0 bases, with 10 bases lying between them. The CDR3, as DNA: TGTGCCTGGAGCCCTCAGGGTAGCACAGATACGCAGTATTTT. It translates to CAWSPQGSTDTQYF.

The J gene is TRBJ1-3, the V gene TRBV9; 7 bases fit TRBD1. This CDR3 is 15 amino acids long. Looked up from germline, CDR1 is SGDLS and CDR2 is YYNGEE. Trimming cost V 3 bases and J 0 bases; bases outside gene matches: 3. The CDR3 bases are TGTGCCAGCAGCGAGGGACAGAGCTCTGGAAACACCATATATTTT. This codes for CASSEGQSSGNTIYF.

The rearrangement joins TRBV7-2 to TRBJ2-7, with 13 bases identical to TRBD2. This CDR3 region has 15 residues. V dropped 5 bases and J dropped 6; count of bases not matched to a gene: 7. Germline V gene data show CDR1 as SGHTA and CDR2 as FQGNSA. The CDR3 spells CASSRTSGRVLEQYF. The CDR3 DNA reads TGTGCCAGCAGCCGCACTAGCGGGAGGGTCCTCGAGCAGTACTTC.

The CDR3 region has the DNA TGCGCCAGCAGTCAATCCCACGCTCGCCCGACTAGCGGGAGGGCCTATGAGCAGTTCTTC. It is translated as CASSQSHARPTSGRAYEQFF. The V call is TRBV23-1, the J call TRBJ2-1; 14 bases line up with TRBD2. TRBV23-1 is treated as an ORF (open reading frame) with a function not yet certain. V shed 0 bases and J 8 bases; nucleotides not matched to a gene: 15. The CDR3 spans 20 residues.

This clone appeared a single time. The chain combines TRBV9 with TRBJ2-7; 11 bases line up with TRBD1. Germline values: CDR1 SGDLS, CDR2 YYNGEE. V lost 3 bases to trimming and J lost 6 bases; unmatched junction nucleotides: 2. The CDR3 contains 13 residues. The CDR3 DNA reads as TGTGCCAGCAGCGCTGGGACAGGGGGCGAGCAGTACTTC. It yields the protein CASSAGTGGEQYF.

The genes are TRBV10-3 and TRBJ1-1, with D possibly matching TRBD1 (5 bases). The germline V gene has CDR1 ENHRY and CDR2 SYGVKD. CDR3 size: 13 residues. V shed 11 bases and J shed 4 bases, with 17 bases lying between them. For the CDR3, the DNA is TGTGCCGGGGGGGGAACGGAGGGCACTGAAGCTTTCTTT. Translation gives CAGGGTEGTEAFF.

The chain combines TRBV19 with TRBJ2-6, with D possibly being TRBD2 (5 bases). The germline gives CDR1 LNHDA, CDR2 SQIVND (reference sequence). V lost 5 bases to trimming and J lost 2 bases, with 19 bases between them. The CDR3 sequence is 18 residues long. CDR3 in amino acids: CASSAYRPGSTGANVLTF. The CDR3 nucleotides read TGTGCCAGTAGTGCGTATCGGCCGGGAAGTACTGGGGCCAACGTCCTGACTTTC. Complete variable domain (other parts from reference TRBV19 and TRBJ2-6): DGGITQSPKYLFRKEGQNVTLSCEQNLNHDAMYWYRQDPGQGLRLIYYSQIVNDFQKGDIAEGYSVSREKKESFPLTVTSAQKNPTAFYLCASSAYRPGSTGANVLTFGAGSRLTVL.

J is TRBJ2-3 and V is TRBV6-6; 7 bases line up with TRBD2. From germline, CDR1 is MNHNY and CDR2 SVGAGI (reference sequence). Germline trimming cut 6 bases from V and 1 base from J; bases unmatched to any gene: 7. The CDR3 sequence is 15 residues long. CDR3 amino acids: CASRSSGIRTDTQYF. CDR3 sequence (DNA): TGTGCCAGCAGATCCAGCGGGATACGCACAGATACGCAGTATTTT.

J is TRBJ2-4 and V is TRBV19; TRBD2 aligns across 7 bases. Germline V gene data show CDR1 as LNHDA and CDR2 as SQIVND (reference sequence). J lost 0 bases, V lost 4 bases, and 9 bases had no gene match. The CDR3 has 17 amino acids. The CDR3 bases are TGTGCCAGTAGTACCCGCACTAGCGCACTAGCCAAAAACATTCAGTACTTC. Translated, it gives CASSTRTSALAKNIQYF.